This TCR beta chain was recovered during a study of beta chain features in type 1 diabetes. Germline V CDR1 and CDR2: GTSNPN, SVGIG (reference sequence). The CDR3 spans 16 residues. The ends lost 3 bases at V and 4 bases at J; junction bases unmatched: 10. The entirety of the isolated RNA underwent reverse transcription, so expressed TCRB transcripts were sequenced. Naive, central memory and regulatory T cell samples averaged roughly 3.6 million reads. Repertoires were generated with immunoSEQ multiplex PCR, while TCRdb's copy carries only in-frame clones and drops some. This table holds around 150,000 clones, about 7.3% found once.

V is TRBV30 and J is TRBJ1-2; 11 nucleotides match TRBD1. The sequenced material came from central memory CD4+ T cells from blood. This receptor was obtained from a man aged 18-30 years in good health. The CDR3 sequence: CAWRTPRDRGSYGYTF. CDR3 sequence (DNA): TGTGCCTGGAGAACTCCCCGGGACAGGGGGTCCTATGGCTACACCTTC.